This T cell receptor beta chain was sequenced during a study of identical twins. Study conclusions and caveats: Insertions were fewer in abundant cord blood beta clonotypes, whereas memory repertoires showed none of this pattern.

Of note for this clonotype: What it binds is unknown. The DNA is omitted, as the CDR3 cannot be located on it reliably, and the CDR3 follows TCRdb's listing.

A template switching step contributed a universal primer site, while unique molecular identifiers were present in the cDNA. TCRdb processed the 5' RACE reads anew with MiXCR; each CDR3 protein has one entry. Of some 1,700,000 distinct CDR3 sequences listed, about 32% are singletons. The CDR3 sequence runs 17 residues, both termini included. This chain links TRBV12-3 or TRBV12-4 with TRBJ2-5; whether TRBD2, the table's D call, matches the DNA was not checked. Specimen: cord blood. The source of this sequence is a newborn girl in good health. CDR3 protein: CASSLSTSGRVLYEQYF.